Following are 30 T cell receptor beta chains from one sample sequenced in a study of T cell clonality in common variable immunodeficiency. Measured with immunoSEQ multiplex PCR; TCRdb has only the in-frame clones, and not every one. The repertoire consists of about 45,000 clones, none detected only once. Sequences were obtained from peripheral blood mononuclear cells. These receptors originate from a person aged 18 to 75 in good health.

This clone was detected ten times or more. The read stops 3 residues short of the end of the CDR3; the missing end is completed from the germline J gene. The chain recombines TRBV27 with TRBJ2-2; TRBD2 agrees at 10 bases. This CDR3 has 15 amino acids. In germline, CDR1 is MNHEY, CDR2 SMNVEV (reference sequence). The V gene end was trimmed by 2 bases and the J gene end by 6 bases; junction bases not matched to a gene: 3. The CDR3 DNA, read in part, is TGTGCCAGCAGTTTACTAGCGGGAGTTTCCGGGGAG. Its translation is CASSLLAGVSGE. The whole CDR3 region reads CASSLLAGVSGELFF.

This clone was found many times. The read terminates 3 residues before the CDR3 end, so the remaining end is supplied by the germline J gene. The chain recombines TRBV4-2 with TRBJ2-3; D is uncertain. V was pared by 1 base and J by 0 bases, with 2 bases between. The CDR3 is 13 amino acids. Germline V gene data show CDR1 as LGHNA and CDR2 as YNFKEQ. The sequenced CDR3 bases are TGTGCCAGCAGCCAAGCTAGCACAGATACG. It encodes CASSQASTDT. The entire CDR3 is CASSQASTDTQYF.

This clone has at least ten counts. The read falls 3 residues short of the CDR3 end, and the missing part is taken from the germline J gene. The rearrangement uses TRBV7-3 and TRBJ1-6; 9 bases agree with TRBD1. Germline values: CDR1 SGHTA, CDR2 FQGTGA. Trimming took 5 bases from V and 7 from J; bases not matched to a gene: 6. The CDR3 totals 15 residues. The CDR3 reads CASSETGTGNSPLHF. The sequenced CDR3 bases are TGTGCCAGCAGCGAAACCGGGACAGGGAATTCACCC.

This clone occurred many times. The covered CDR3 bases are TGTGCCAGCAGTTACGTACATGCAACTAATGAAAAA. Encoded protein: CASSYVHATNEK. The whole CDR3 protein is CASSYVHATNEKLFF. The rearrangement joins TRBV6-2 or TRBV6-3 to TRBJ1-4; D is undetermined. The read gets to within 3 residues of the CDR3 end, and the germline J gene fills in the rest. CDR1 and CDR2 from the germline V gene are MNHEY and SVGEGT. The CDR3 runs to 15 residues. V was trimmed by 2 bases and J by 0 bases, leaving 7 bases between them.

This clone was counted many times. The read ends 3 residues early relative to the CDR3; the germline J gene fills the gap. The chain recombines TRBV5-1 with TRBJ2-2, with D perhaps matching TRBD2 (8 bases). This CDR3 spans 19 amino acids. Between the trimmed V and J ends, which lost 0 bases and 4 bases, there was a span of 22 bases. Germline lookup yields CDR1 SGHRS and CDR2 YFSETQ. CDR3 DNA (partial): TGCGCCAGCAGCTTGGTTTCGGTCCGGGAGGGGGCGATCACCGGGGAG. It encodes CASSLVSVREGAITGE. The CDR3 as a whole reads CASSLVSVREGAITGELFF.

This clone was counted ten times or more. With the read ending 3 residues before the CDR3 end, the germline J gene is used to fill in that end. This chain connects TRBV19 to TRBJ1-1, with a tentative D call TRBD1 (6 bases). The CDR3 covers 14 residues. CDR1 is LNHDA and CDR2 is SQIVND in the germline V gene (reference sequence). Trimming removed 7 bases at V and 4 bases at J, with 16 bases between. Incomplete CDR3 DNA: TGTGCCAGTAACTCCCGGGACAAAGGCACTGAA. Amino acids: CASNSRDKGTE. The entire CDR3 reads CASNSRDKGTEAFF.

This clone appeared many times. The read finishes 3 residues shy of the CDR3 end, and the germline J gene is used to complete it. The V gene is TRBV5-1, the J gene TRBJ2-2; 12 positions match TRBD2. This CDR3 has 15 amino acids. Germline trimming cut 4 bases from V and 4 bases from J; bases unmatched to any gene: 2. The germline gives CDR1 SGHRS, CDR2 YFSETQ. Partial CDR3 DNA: TGCGCCAGCAGCCCGACTAGCGGGAGCACCGGGGAG. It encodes CASSPTSGSTGE. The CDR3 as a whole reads CASSPTSGSTGELFF.

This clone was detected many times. The sequenced CDR3 bases are TGTGCCAGCAGCGCCCGCGGGGGACACCTCCGGGGGGATGCC. It yields the protein CASSARGGHLRGDA. The CDR3 reads in full as CASSARGGHLRGDALHF. The V and J genes are TRBV9 and TRBJ1-6; possible D gene TRBD1, 6 bases. Read data end 3 residues before the CDR3 end; the end is taken from the germline J gene. Looked up from germline, CDR1 is SGDLS and CDR2 is YYNGEE. This CDR3 is 17 amino acids long.

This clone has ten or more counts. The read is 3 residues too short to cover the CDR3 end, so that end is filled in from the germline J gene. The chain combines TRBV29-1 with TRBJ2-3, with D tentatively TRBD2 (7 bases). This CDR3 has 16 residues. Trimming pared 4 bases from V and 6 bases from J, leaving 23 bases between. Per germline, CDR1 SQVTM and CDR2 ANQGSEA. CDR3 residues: CSVAGGEAGAPDTQYF. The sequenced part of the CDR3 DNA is TGCAGCGTTGCAGGCGGGGAGGCGGGGGCCCCGGATACG.

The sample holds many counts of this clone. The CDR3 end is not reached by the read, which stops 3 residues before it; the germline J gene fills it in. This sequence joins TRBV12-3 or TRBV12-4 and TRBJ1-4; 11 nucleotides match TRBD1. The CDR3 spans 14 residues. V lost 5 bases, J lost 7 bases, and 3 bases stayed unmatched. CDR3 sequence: CASSIGTGGEKLFF. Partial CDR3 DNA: TGTGCCAGCAGTATCGGGACAGGGGGTGAAAAA.

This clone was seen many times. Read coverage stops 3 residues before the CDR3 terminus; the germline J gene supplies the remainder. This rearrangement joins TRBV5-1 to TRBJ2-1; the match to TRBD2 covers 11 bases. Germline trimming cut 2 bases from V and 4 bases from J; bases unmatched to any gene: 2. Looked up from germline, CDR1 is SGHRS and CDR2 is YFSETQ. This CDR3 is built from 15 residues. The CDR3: CASSFRTSGYNEQFF. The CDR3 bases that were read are TGCGCCAGCAGCTTTAGGACTAGCGGGTACAATGAG.

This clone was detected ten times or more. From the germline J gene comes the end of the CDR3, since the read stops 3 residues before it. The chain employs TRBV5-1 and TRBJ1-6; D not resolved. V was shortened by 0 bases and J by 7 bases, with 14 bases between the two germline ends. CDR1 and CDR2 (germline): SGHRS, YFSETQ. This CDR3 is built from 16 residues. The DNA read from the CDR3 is TGCGCCAGCAGCTTGGATCCAGGAAGATCGAATTCACCC. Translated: CASSLDPGRSNSP. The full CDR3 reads CASSLDPGRSNSPLHF.

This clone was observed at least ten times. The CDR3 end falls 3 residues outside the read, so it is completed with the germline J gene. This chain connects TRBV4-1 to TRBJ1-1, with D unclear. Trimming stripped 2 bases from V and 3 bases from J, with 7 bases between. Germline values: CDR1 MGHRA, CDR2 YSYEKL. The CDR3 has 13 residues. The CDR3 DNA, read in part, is TGCGCCAGCAGCCAAATACGGGACACTGAA. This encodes CASSQIRDTE. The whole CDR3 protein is CASSQIRDTEAFF.

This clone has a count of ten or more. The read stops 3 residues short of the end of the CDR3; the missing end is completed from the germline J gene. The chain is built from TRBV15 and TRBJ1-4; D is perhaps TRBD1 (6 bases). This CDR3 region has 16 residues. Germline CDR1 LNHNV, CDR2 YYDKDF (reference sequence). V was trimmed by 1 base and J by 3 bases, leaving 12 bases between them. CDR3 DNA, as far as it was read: TGTGCCACCAGCAGAGTTGGGGGGGCTGCTAATGAAAAA. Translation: CATSRVGGAANEK. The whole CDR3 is CATSRVGGAANEKLFF.

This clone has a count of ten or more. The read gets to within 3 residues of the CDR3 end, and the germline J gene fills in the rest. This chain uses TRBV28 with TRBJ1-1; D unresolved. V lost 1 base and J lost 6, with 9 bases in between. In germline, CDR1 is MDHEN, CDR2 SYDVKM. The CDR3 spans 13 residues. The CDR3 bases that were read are TGTGCCAGCAGTTTATCTTTGGGCCCTGAA. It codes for CASSLSLGPE. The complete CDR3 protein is CASSLSLGPEAFF.

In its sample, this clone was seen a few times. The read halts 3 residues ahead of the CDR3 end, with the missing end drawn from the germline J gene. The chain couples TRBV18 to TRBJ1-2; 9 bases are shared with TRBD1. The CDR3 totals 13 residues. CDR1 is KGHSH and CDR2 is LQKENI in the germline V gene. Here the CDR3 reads CASSPGQGDDYTF. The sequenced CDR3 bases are TGTGCCAGCTCGCCGGGACAGGGAGACGAC.

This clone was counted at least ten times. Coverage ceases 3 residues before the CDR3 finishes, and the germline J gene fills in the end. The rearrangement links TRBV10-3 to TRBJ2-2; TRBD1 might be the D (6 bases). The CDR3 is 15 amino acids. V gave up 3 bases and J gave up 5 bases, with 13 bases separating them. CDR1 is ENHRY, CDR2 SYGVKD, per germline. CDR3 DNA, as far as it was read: TGTGCCATCAGTGAATTACAGGGTCGAACCGGGGAG. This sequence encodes CAISELQGRTGE. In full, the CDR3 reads CAISELQGRTGELFF.

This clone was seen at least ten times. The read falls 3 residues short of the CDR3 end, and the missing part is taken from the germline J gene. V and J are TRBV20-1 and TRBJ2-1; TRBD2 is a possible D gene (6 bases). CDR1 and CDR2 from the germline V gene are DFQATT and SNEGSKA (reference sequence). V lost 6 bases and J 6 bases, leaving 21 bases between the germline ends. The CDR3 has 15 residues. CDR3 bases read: TGCAGTGCGAAATCCGGGGGTAGTGGTTTCAATGAG. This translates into CSAKSGGSGFNE. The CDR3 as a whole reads CSAKSGGSGFNEQFF.

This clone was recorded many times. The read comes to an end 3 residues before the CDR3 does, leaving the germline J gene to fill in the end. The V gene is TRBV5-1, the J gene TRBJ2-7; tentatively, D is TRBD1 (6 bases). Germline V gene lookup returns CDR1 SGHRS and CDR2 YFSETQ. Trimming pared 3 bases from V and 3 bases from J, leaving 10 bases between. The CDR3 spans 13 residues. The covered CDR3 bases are TGCGCCAGCAGCTACGGACAGCACTACGAG. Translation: CASSYGQHYE. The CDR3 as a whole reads CASSYGQHYEQYF.

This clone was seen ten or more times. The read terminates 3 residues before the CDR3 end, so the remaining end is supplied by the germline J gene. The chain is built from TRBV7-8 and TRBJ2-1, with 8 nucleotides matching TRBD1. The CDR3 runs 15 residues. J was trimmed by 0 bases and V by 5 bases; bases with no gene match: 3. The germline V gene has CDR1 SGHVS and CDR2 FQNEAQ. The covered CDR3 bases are TGTGCCAGCAGCACGGACAGGGCCTCCTACAATGAG. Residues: CASSTDRASYNE. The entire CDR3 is CASSTDRASYNEQFF.

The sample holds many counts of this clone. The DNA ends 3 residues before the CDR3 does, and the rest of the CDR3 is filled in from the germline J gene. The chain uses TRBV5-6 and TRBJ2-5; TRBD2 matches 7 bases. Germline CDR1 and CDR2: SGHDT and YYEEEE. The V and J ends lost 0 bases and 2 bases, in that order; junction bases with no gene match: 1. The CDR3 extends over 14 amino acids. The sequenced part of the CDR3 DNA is TGTGCCAGCAGCTTGGCTAGCGGACAAGAGACC. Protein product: CASSLASGQET. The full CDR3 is CASSLASGQETQYF.

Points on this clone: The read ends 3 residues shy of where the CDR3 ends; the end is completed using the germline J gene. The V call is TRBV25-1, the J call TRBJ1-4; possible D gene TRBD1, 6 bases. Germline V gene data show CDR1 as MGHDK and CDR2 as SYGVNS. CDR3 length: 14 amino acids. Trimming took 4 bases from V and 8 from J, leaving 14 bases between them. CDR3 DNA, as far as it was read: TGTGCCAGCAGTGTTACAGGGTCGGGGGAAAAA. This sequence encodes CASSVTGSGEK. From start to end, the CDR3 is CASSVTGSGEKLFF. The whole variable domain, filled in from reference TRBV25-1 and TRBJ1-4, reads EADIYQTPRYLVIGTGKKITLECSQTMGHDKMYWYQQDPGMELHLIHYSYGVNSTEKGDLSSESTVSRIRTEHFPLTLESARPSHTSQYLCASSVTGSGEKLFFGSGTQLSVL.

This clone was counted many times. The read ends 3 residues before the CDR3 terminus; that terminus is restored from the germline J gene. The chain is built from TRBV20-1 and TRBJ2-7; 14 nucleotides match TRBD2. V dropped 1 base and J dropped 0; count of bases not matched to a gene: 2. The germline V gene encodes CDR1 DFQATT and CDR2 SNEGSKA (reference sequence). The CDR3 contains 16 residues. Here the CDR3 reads CSARGTSGRISYEQYF. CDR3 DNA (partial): TGCAGTGCTAGAGGGACTAGCGGGAGGATCTCCTACGAG.

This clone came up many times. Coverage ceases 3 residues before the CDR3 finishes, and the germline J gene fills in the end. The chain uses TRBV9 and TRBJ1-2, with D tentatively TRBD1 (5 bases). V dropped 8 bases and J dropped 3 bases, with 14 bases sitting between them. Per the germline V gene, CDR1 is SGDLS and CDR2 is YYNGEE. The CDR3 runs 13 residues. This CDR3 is CASTQGEDYGYTF. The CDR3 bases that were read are TGTGCCAGTACCCAGGGTGAGGACTATGGC.

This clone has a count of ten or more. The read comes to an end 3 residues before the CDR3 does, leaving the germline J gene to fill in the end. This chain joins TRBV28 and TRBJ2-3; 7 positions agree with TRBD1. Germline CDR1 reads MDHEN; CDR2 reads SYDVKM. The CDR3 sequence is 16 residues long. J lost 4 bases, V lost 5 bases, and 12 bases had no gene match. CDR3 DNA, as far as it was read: TGTGCCAGCAGTCCCTCAGGGACAGAAACTGCAGATACG. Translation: CASSPSGTETADT. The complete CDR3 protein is CASSPSGTETADTQYF.

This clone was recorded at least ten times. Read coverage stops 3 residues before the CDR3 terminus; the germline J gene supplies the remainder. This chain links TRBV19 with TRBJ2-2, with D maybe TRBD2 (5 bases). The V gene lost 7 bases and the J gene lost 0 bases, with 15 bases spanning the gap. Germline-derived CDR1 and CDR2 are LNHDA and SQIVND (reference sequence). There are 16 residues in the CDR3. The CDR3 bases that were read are TGTGCCAGTAAGCGGCTTATCGCATCGAACACCGGGGAG. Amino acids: CASKRLIASNTGE. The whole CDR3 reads CASKRLIASNTGELFF.

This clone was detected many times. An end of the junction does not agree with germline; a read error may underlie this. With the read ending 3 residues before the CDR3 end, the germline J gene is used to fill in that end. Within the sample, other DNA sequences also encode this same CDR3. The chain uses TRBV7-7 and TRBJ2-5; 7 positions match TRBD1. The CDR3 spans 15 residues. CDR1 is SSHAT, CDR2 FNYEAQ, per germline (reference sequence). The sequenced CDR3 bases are TGTGCTAGCAGCTTAGCTGGGACAGCACAAGAGACC. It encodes CASSLAGTAQET. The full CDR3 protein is CASSLAGTAQETQYF.

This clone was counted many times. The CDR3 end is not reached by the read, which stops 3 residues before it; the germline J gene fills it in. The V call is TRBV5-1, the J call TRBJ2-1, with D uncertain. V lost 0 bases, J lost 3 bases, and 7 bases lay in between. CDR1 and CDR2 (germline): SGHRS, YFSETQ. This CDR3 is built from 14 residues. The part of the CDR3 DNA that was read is TGCGCCAGCAGCTTGGGCGGATACTACAATGAG. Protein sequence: CASSLGGYYNE. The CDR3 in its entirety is CASSLGGYYNEQFF.

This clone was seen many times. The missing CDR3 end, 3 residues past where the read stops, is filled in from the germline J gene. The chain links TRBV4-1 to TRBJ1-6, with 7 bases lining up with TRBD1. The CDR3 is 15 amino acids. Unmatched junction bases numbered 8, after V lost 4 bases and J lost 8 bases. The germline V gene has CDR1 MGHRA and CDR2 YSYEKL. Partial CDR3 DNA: TGCGCCAGCAGCCCCCCCGACAGGGAGGATTCACCC. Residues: CASSPPDREDSP. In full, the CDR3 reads CASSPPDREDSPLHF.

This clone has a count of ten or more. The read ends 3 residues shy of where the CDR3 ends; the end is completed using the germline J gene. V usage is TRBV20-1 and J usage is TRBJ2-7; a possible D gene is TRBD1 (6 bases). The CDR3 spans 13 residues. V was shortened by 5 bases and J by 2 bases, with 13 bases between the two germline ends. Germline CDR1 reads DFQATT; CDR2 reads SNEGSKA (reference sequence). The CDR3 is CSAGGGGPYEQYF. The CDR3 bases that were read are TGCAGTGCTGGGGGTGGGGGCCCCTACGAG.